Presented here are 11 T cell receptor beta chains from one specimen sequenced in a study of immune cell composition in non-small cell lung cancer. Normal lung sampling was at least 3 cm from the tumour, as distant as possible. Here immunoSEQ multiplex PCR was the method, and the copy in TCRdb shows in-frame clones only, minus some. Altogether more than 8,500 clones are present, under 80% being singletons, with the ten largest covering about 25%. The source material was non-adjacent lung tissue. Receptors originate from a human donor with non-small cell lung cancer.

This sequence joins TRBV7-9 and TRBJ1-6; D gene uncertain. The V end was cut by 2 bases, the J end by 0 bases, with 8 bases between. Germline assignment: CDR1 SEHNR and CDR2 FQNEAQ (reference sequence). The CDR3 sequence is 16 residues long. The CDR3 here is CASSLIGSSYNSPLHF. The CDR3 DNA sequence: TGTGCCAGCAGCTTAATCGGGAGCTCCTATAATTCACCCCTCCACTTT.

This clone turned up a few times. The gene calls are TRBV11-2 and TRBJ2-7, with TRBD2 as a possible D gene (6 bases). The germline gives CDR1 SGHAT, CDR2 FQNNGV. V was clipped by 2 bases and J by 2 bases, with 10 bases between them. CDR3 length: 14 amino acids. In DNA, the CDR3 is TGTGCCAGCAGCTTAAAAGGAGGGCCCTACGAGCAGTACTTC. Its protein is CASSLKGGPYEQYF. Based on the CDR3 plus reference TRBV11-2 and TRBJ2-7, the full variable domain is EAGVAQSPRYKIIEKRQSVAFWCNPISGHATLYWYQQILGQGPKLLIQFQNNGVVDDSQLPKDRFSAERLKGVDSTLKIQPAKLEDSAVYLCASSLKGGPYEQYFGPGTRLTVT.

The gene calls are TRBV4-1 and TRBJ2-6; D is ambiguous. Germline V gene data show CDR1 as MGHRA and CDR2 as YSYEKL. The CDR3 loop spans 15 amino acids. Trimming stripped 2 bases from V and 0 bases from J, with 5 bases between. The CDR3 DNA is TGCGCCAGCAGCCAATCGGGCTCTGGGGCCAACGTCCTGACTTTC. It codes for CASSQSGSGANVLTF.

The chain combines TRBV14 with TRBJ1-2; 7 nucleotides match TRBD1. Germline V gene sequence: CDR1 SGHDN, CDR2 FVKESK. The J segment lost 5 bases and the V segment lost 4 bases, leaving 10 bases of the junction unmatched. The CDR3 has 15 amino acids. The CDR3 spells CASSPLRTGEYGYTF. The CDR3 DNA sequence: TGTGCCAGCAGCCCCTTACGCACAGGGGAATATGGCTACACCTTC.

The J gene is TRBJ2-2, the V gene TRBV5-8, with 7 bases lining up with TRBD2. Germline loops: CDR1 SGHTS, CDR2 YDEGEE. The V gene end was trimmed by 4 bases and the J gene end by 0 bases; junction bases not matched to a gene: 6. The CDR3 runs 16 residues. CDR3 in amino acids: CASSLRDYTNTGELFF. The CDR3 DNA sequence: TGTGCCAGCAGCCTGAGGGACTATACGAACACCGGGGAGCTGTTTTTT.

CDR3 region: CASKGGPSSYNEQFF. The CDR3 DNA follows: TGCGCCAGCAAGGGAGGCCCGAGCTCCTACAATGAGCAGTTCTTC. The V gene is TRBV10-2, the J gene TRBJ2-1, with a weak D call TRBD2 (6 bases). This CDR3 spans 15 amino acids. With 7 bases removed from V and 0 bases from J, the gap between germline ends came to 13 bases. CDR1 and CDR2 (germline): WSHSY, SAAADI.

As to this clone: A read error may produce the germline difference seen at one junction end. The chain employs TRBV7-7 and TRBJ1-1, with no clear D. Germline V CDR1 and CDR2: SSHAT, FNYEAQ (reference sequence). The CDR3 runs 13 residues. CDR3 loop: CASSPGRNTEAFF. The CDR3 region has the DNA TGTGCTAGCAGCCCCGGGAGGAACACTGAAGCTTTCTTT.

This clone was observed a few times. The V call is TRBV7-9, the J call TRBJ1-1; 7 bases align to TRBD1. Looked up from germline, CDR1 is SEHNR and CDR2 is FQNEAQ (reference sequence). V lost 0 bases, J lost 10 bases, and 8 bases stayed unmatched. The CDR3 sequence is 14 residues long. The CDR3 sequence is CASSLAPTGARAFF. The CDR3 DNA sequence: TGTGCCAGCAGCTTAGCCCCCACAGGGGCGCGAGCTTTCTTT.

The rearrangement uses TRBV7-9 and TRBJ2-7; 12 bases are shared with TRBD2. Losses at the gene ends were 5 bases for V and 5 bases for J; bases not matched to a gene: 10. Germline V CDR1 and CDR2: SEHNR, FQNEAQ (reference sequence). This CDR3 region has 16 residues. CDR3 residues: CASSPPGLAGGNEQYF. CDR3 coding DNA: TGTGCCAGCAGCCCGCCGGGGCTAGCGGGGGGGAACGAGCAGTACTTC. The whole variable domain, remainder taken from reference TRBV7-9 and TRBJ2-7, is DTGVSQNPRHKITKRGQNVTFRCDPISEHNRLYWYRQTLGQGPEFLTYFQNEAQLEKSRLLSDRFSAERPKGSFSTLEIQRTEQGDSAMYLCASSPPGLAGGNEQYFGPGTRLTVT.

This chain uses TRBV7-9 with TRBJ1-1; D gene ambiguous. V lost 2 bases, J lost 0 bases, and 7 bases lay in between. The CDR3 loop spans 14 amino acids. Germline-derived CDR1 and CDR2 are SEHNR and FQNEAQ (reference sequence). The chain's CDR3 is CASSLSTLNTEAFF. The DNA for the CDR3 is TGTGCCAGCAGCTTATCGACACTGAACACTGAAGCTTTCTTT.

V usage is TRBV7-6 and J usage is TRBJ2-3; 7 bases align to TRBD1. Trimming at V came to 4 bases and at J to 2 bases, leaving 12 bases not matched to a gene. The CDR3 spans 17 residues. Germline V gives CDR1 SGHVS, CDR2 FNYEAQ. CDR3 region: CASSWKDRDRDTDTQYF. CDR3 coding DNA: TGTGCCAGCAGCTGGAAGGACCGGGACAGAGACACAGATACGCAGTATTTT.